Presented here are 23 T cell receptor beta chains from one specimen sequenced in a study of identical twins. From the 5' RACE reads, TCRdb called clonotypes with MiXCR, one entry per CDR3 protein. The sample has 690,000 or so distinct CDR3 sequences, 5.5% to 6.5% seen once. Sequenced: naive T cells sorted from blood. The origin of the receptors is a man aged 18 to 29 in good health.

This clonotype has just a few counts. V is TRBV10-3 and J is TRBJ2-7; TRBD2 might be the D (6 bases). The CDR3 contains 16 residues. CDR1 and CDR2 (germline): ENHRY, SYGVKD. Trimming cost V 4 bases and J 3 bases, with 19 bases left between them. CDR3 DNA: TGTGCCATCAGTGGAGACTTCCAGCGGGCGAACTACGAGCAGTACTTC. This translates into CAISGDFQRANYEQYF.

This clonotype was found many times. The chain combines TRBV5-6 with TRBJ1-5; D remains unclear. The germline V and J ends were trimmed by 1 base and 5 bases, with 10 bases remaining between them. Per germline, CDR1 SGHDT and CDR2 YYEEEE. There are 14 residues in the CDR3. The DNA for the CDR3 is TGTGCCAGCAGCTTGCGGCAGACCGATCAGCCCCAGCATTTT. Its translation: CASSLRQTDQPQHF.

This chain uses TRBV10-3 with TRBJ2-1; 10 bases are a match to TRBD1. With V trimmed by 0 bases and J by 7 bases, 6 bases remained unmatched. The CDR3 length is 16 residues. CDR1 and CDR2 (germline): ENHRY, SYGVKD. The CDR3 is CAISESRTGGDNEQFF. The CDR3 bases are TGTGCCATCAGTGAGTCTCGGACAGGGGGGGATAATGAGCAGTTCTTC.

CDR3 coding DNA: TGTGCCAGCAGCTTTATCCCATCCCCAAATTACGAGCAGTACGTC. This sequence encodes CASSFIPSPNYEQYV. The chain combines TRBV7-9 with TRBJ2-7; D unresolved. Germline values: CDR1 SEHNR, CDR2 FQNEAQ (reference sequence). Trimming pared 3 bases from V and 4 bases from J, leaving 16 bases between. This CDR3 region has 15 residues.

The rearrangement joins TRBV5-5 to TRBJ2-5; weak D call: TRBD2 (5 bases). Trimming cost V 3 bases and J 7 bases, with 16 bases left between them. This CDR3 region has 14 residues. In germline, CDR1 is SGHKS, CDR2 YYEKEE (reference sequence). The CDR3 region is CASSWGSAGGTQYF. The CDR3 region has the DNA TGTGCCAGCAGCTGGGGTAGCGCGGGTGGGACCCAGTACTTC. Filled out from reference TRBV5-5 and TRBJ2-5, the complete variable domain reads DAGVTQSPTHLIKTRGQQVTLRCSPISGHKSVSWYQQVLGQGPQFIFQYYEKEERGRGNFPDRFSARQFPNYSSELNVNALLLGDSALYLCASSWGSAGGTQYFGPGTRLLVL.

This clonotype was found a few times. The chain couples TRBV24-1 to TRBJ2-2; D gene uncertain. The CDR3 totals 12 residues. The germline V gene has CDR1 KGHDR and CDR2 SFDVKD. Trimming pared 4 bases from V and 4 bases from J, leaving 3 bases between. The CDR3 sequence is CATSDPTGELFF. The CDR3 DNA is TGTGCCACCAGTGACCCCACCGGGGAGCTGTTTTTT.

The table lists this clonotype with many counts. V usage is TRBV2 and J usage is TRBJ2-5; maybe TRBD2 (5 bases). V was clipped by 1 base and J by 4 bases, with 13 bases between them. The germline V gene has CDR1 SNHLY and CDR2 FYNNEI. The length of the CDR3 is 15 residues. The CDR3 sequence: CASSEGASLGETQYF. Here the CDR3 DNA reads TGTGCCAGCAGTGAAGGTGCTAGCCTCGGAGAGACCCAGTACTTC.

The rearrangement links TRBV15 to TRBJ2-3, with 7 positions matching TRBD2. Losses at the gene ends were 5 bases for V and 6 bases for J; bases not matched to a gene: 14. This CDR3 has 16 residues. Germline CDR1 LNHNV, CDR2 YYDKDF (reference sequence). The CDR3 DNA is TGTGCCACCAGCGTCGGGGCGGGAGTCTTGAGGGATACGCAGTATTTT. This codes for CATSVGAGVLRDTQYF.

Only a few counts were recorded for this clonotype. The genes are TRBV5-1 and TRBJ1-1; tentative D call: TRBD1 (5 bases). The CDR3 sequence is 14 residues long. Trimming removed 3 bases from V and 3 bases from J, with 12 bases in between. Germline-derived CDR1 and CDR2 are SGHRS and YFSETQ. This CDR3 reads CASSSAREYTEAFF. Here the CDR3 DNA reads TGCGCCAGCAGCTCAGCCAGGGAATACACTGAAGCTTTCTTT. Supplemented by reference TRBV5-1 and TRBJ1-1, the full variable domain reads KAGVTQTPRYLIKTRGQQVTLSCSPISGHRSVSWYQQTPGQGLQFLFEYFSETQRNKGNFPGRFSGRQFSNSRSEMNVSTLELGDSALYLCASSSAREYTEAFFGQGTRLTVV.

This clonotype was counted between two and nine times. The CDR3 loop is CASSQDSRAGLGGQFF. Here the CDR3 DNA reads TGTGCCAGCAGCCAAGATTCCCGAGCGGGTCTGGGGGGGCAGTTCTTC. J is TRBJ2-1 and V is TRBV3-1; D possibly corresponds to TRBD2 (6 bases). Germline V gene data show CDR1 as LGHDT and CDR2 as YNNKEL (reference sequence). This CDR3 region has 16 residues. Between the trimmed V and J ends, which lost 0 bases and 12 bases, there was a span of 21 bases.

The J gene is TRBJ1-6, the V gene TRBV5-1; tentative D call: TRBD1 (6 bases). In germline, CDR1 is SGHRS, CDR2 YFSETQ. Deletions cut 3 bases from V and 6 bases from J, with 10 bases between. CDR3 length equals 14 residues. CDR3 in DNA: TGCGCCAGCAGCTCGCGGGACACTAATTCACCCCTCCACTTT. This sequence encodes CASSSRDTNSPLHF. Using reference TRBV5-1 and TRBJ1-6 for the parts outside the CDR3, the full variable domain is KAGVTQTPRYLIKTRGQQVTLSCSPISGHRSVSWYQQTPGQGLQFLFEYFSETQRNKGNFPGRFSGRQFSNSRSEMNVSTLELGDSALYLCASSSRDTNSPLHFGNGTRLTVT.

This clonotype occurred many times. The chain has TRBV7-2 and TRBJ2-2; D remains unclear. The CDR3 covers 15 residues. V was clipped by 1 base and J by 6 bases, with 12 bases between them. The germline CDR1 and CDR2 sequences are SGHTA and FQGNSA. In nucleotides, the CDR3 is TGTGCCAGCAGCTTAGTTTCGGAAACCGCCGGGGAGCTGTTTTTT. Protein product: CASSLVSETAGELFF.

This clonotype appeared a few times. V is TRBV7-8 and J is TRBJ1-4; 8 positions match TRBD1. V gave up 3 bases and J gave up 7 bases; unmatched junction bases: 4. The CDR3 extends over 14 amino acids. CDR1 is SGHVS and CDR2 is FQNEAQ in the germline V gene. In DNA, the CDR3 is TGTGCCAGCAGCTTTTCAGGGGGCCTTGAAAAACTGTTTTTT. Translation gives CASSFSGGLEKLFF. The complete variable domain, with remaining parts taken from reference TRBV7-8 and TRBJ1-4, reads GAGVSQSPRYKVAKRGQDVALRCDPISGHVSLFWYQQALGQGPEFLTYFQNEAQLDKSGLPSDRFFAERPEGSVSTLKIQRTQQEDSAVYLCASSFSGGLEKLFFGSGTQLSVL.

This clonotype was recorded at least ten times. The chain combines TRBV6-1 with TRBJ1-6; D is ambiguous. Trimming removed 6 bases from V and 9 bases from J, with 18 bases in between. CDR3 length: 15 residues. Germline V gene sequence: CDR1 MNHNS, CDR2 SASEGT. The CDR3 loop is CASSQTQALGSPLHF. CDR3 DNA sequence: TGTGCCAGCAGCCAGACCCAGGCCCTCGGTTCACCCCTCCACTTT.

V gene TRBV9 combines with J gene TRBJ2-1, with TRBD1 matching over 8 bases. CDR1 is SGDLS and CDR2 is YYNGEE in the germline V gene. After removal of 2 bases from V and 4 bases from J, the junction contained 8 bases not matched to a gene. This CDR3 is 16 amino acids long. Written as DNA, the CDR3 is TGTGCCAGCAGCGTTGCCCGGGACAGGCGATACAATGAGCAGTTCTTC. This encodes CASSVARDRRYNEQFF.

This rearrangement joins TRBV18 to TRBJ2-3, with D unclear. Germline V gene lookup returns CDR1 KGHSH and CDR2 LQKENI. The CDR3 covers 17 residues. V lost 2 bases and J 10 bases, leaving 25 bases between the germline ends. CDR3 sequence reads: CASSPDQGISRAVAQYF. The DNA for the CDR3 is TGTGCCAGCTCACCAGATCAAGGGATCAGCCGAGCTGTGGCGCAGTATTTT.

The chain combines TRBV18 with TRBJ2-7, with TRBD2 identical over 8 bases. Per germline, CDR1 KGHSH and CDR2 LQKENI. This CDR3 is 15 amino acids long. The ends lost 2 bases at V and 3 bases at J; junction bases unmatched: 6. DNA of the CDR3: TGTGCCAGCTCACCAACCAGCGGGGGATTCTACGAGCAGTACTTC. It yields the protein CASSPTSGGFYEQYF.

The genes are TRBV6-4 and TRBJ2-2; weak D call: TRBD1 (5 bases). The V end was cut by 6 bases, the J end by 6 bases, with 17 bases between. CDR1 and CDR2 (germline): MRHNA, SNTAGT. The CDR3 totals 15 residues. CDR3 region: CASSSQGVIPGELFF. The DNA for the CDR3 is TGTGCCAGCAGCAGCCAGGGTGTAATTCCCGGGGAGCTGTTTTTT.

Ten or more counts support this clonotype. The chain recombines TRBV29-1 with TRBJ2-1; no clear D. CDR1 is SQVTM, CDR2 ANQGSEA, per germline. The CDR3 is 12 residues long. V shed 7 bases and J shed 4 bases, with 11 bases lying between them. CDR3 sequence (DNA): TGCAGCGCTTTCCAAGAGTACAATGAGCAGTTCTTC. Translated, it gives CSAFQEYNEQFF.

The gene calls are TRBV7-8 and TRBJ1-1, with TRBD1 matching over 11 bases. V was pared by 5 bases and J by 5 bases, with 7 bases of the junction left unmatched. The CDR3 runs to 15 residues. Germline values: CDR1 SGHVS, CDR2 FQNEAQ. The CDR3 sequence: CASSPDRGRDTEAFF. The DNA for the CDR3 is TGTGCCAGCAGCCCGGACAGGGGGCGAGATACTGAAGCTTTCTTT.

This clonotype was counted many times. The chain links TRBV5-1 to TRBJ2-1; tentative D call: TRBD1 (7 bases). The germline CDR1 and CDR2 sequences are SGHRS and YFSETQ. V was clipped by 1 base and J by 2 bases, with 13 bases between them. CDR3 size: 16 residues. Here the CDR3 reads CASSLNGGGPYNEQFF. CDR3 nucleotides: TGCGCCAGCAGCTTGAATGGAGGGGGCCCCTACAATGAGCAGTTCTTC.

A few counts support this clonotype. The gene calls are TRBV15 and TRBJ1-6, with D perhaps matching TRBD1 (5 bases). This CDR3 region has 14 residues. With 5 bases removed from V and 10 bases from J, the gap between germline ends came to 15 bases. The germline CDR1 and CDR2 sequences are LNHNV and YYDKDF (reference sequence). The CDR3 DNA sequence: TGTGCCACCAGCCTCTGGGGGGGTGGATCACCCCTCCACTTT. This translates into CATSLWGGGSPLHF.

This clonotype has more than one count but fewer than ten. V and J are TRBV10-3 and TRBJ2-1, with TRBD2 as a possible D gene (5 bases). The CDR3 runs 16 residues. The V end was cut by 0 bases, the J end by 6 bases, with 15 bases between. Germline CDR1 ENHRY, CDR2 SYGVKD. Written as DNA, the CDR3 is TGTGCCATCAGTGAGTCTAGCGTCCCCAACCGCAATGAGCAGTTCTTC. Protein sequence: CAISESSVPNRNEQFF.